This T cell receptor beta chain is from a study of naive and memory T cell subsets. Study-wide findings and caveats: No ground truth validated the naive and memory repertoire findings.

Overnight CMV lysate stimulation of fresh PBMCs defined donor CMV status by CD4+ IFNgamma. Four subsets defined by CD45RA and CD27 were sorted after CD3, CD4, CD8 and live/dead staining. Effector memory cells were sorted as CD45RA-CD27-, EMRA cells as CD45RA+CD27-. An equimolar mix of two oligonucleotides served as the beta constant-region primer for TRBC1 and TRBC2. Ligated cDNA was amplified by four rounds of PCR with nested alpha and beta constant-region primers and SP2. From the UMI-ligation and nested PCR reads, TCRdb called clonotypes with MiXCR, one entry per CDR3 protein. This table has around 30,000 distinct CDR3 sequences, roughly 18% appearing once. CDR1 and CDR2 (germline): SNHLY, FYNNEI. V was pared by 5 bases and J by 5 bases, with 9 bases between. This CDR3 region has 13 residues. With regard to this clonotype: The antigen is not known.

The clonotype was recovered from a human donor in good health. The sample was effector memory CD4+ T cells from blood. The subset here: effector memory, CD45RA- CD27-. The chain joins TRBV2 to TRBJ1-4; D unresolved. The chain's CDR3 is CASSLLSNEKLFF. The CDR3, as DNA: TGTGCCAGCAGTTTATTATCCAATGAAAAACTGTTTTTT. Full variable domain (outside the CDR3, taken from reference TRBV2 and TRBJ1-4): EPEVTQTPSHQVTQMGQEVILRCVPISNHLYFYWYRQILGQKVEFLVSFYNNEISEKSEIFDDQFSVERPDGSNFTLKIRSTKLEDSAMYFCASSLLSNEKLFFGSGTQLSVL.